The clone carrying this TCR beta chain was seen at least ten times. The antigen is not known. Germline lookup yields CDR1 LGHNA and CDR2 YSLEER. V lost 4 bases and J 1 base, leaving 11 bases between the germline ends. CDR3 length: 15 residues. Each CDR3 protein gets one entry after TCRdb re-called the 5' RACE reads with MiXCR. The sample lists 640,000 or so distinct CDR3 sequences, 5.5% to 6.5% occurring once. This entry comes from a study of identical twins. Study outcomes and limitations: Out-of-frame alpha sequences that twins shared showed excess low generation probability. Cord blood beta clonotypes that were abundant carried fewer insertions, and memory repertoires showed no such trend.

The TCR sequence derives from a man between 18 and 35 years old in good health. The chain links TRBV4-3 to TRBJ2-1, with a tentative D call TRBD2 (6 bases). Sample: naive T cells sorted from blood. CDR3 sequence: CASSRDSGSYNEQFF. The CDR3 bases are TGCGCCAGCAGCCGAGACAGCGGGTCCTACAATGAGCAGTTCTTC.